The clone carrying this T cell receptor beta chain was observed many times. Losses at the gene ends were 3 bases for V and 4 bases for J; bases not matched to a gene: 6. Germline V lookup: CDR1 SGHAT, CDR2 FQNNGV. CDR3 length: 15 amino acids. Original handling: Estimation of nucleated cell counts was performed using reference gene primer amplification. Sequencing used immunoSEQ multiplex PCR; TCRdb keeps in-frame clones, though not all of them. The V and J calls and clone size were taken over from that table, and D and trimming were inferred from the DNA. The sample gives 55,000 to 70,000 clones, 88% of which show up once; roughly 40% is in the top ten. This sample was taken from a study of blood T cell repertoires in COVID-19. Study information: Both acute and convalescent COVID-19 samples were obtained from the United States, Italy and Spain. T cells, B-cell-depleted T cells, or PBMCs supplied cDNA or gDNA.

The source is an older woman with COVID-19, enrolled during active disease. Source material: peripheral blood. The chain carries TRBV11-2 and TRBJ2-3; TRBD2 aligns across 8 bases. CDR3 region: CASSFFGGGPDTQYF. Written as DNA, the CDR3 is TGTGCCAGCAGCTTTTTCGGGGGGGGCCCAGATACGCAGTATTTT. The full variable domain, with the rest looked up from reference TRBV11-2 and TRBJ2-3, is EAGVAQSPRYKIIEKRQSVAFWCNPISGHATLYWYQQILGQGPKLLIQFQNNGVVDDSQLPKDRFSAERLKGVDSTLKIQPAKLEDSAVYLCASSFFGGGPDTQYFGPGTRLTVL.